The T cell receptor beta chain under discussion was sequenced for a study of PD-1 blockade in classical Hodgkin lymphoma. Notes on the study in general: Complete responders started with a diversity level that resembled newly diagnosed patients at baseline. CD4+ but not CD8+ TCR diversity rose significantly by C4D1.

Each and every patient relapsed after autologous stem cell transplantation, and patients got differing brentuximab vedotin exposure. Measured with immunoSEQ multiplex PCR; TCRdb has only the in-frame clones, and not every one. The sample shows around 19,000 clones, roughly 85% of them seen only once. To note about this clone: The antigen is undetermined.

V trimming: 0 bases; J trimming: 4 bases; junction bases outside the gene matches: 0. The CDR3 is made up of 16 amino acids. Looked up from germline, CDR1 is SGDLS and CDR2 is YYNGEE. The specimen was peripheral blood mononuclear cells (PBMCs), collected before the second cycle of nivolumab. V is TRBV9 and J is TRBJ2-1; TRBD2 aligns across 14 bases. The receptor was derived from a human donor with classical Hodgkin lymphoma. CDR3 residues: CASSVGLAGGYNEQFF. Here the CDR3 DNA reads TGTGCCAGCAGCGTAGGACTAGCGGGGGGGTACAATGAGCAGTTCTTC.